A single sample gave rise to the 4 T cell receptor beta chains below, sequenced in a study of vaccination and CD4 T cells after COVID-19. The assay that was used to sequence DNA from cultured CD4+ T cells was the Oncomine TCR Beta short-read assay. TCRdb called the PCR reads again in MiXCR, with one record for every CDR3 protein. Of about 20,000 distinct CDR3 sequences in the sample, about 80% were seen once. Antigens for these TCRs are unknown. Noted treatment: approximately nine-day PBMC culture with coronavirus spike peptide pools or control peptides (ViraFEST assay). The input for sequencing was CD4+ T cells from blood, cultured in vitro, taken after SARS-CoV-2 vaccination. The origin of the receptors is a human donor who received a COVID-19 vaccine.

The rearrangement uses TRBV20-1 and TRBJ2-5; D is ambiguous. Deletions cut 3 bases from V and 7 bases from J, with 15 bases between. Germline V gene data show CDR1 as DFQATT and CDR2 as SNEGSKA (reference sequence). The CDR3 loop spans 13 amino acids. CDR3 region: CSARAGSVRTQYF. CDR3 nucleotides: TGCAGTGCTAGGGCCGGGTCAGTCCGGACCCAGTACTTC.

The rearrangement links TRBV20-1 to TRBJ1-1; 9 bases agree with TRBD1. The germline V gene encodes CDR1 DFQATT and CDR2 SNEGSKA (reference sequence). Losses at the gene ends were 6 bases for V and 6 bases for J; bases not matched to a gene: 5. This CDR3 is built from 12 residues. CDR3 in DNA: TGCAGTGCACCGGACAGGGGTTCTGAAGCTTTCTTT. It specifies CSAPDRGSEAFF.

Written as DNA, the CDR3 is TGTGCCACCTCCTCTGGGGGGGCTGAAGCTTTCTTT. Translation gives CATSSGGAEAFF. V is TRBV24-1 and J is TRBJ1-1; a possible D gene is TRBD1 (5 bases). The germline V gene encodes CDR1 KGHDR and CDR2 SFDVKD. Trimming removed 9 bases from V and 6 bases from J, with 13 bases in between. The CDR3 consists of 12 residues.

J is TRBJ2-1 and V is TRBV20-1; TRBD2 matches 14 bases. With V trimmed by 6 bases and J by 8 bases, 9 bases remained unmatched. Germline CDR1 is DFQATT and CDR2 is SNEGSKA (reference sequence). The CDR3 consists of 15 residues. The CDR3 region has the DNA TGCAGTGCCGCATCGACTAGCGGGGGGGCCGATGAGCAGTTCTTC. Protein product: CSAASTSGGADEQFF.